These T cell receptor beta chains were read from a single sample in a study of radiation and T cells in renal cell carcinoma. Produced via immunoSEQ multiplex PCR; TCRdb's table is partial and in-frame only. The table includes 100,000 to 150,000 clones, more than 70% detected once. Sequenced here: blood, sampled from a patient whose treatment included radiotherapy and nephrectomy. Source of these receptors: a woman in her 70s with renal cell carcinoma. Each CDR3 is given with its conserved first and last residue. Only part of the rows carry a size: once, few, many, or a class if the clone is expanded.

j_call v_call clone_size cdr3_aa
TRBJ2-5 TRBV6-1 . CASSGGVGETQYF
TRBJ1-1 TRBV9 few CASSVGAVTEAFF
TRBJ2-7 TRBV11-3 . CASSLDEKNEQYF
TRBJ2-5 TRBV7-3 . CASSLTGKTQYF
TRBJ2-1 TRBV6-6 . CATKGKEAGHQDEQFF
TRBJ2-3 TRBV2 . CASSPGLAGYTDTQYF
TRBJ1-3 TRBV11-3 . CASSSGTGVGNTIYF
TRBJ1-1 TRBV10-3 . CAIKDRGLPNTEAFF
TRBJ1-1 TRBV4-2 . CASSQMTEAFF
TRBJ1-6 TRBV5-1 . CASSLVTGVNSPLHF
TRBJ1-5 TRBV2 . CASRADSFSNQPQHF
TRBJ1-2 TRBV15 few CATSRGRTGRYGYTF
TRBJ1-1 TRBV19 . CASLGQGASEAFF
TRBJ2-5 TRBV19 . CASSTSGVYQETQYF
TRBJ2-2 TRBV29-1 . CSVVDRGDANTGELFF
TRBJ1-1 TRBV7-8 . CASKTGFTEAFF
TRBJ2-7 TRBV4-1 . CASSHTPGPSSYEQYF
TRBJ2-3 TRBV28 once CASSSGRVSDTQYF
TRBJ1-2 TRBV5-8 . CASSFGDRANYGYTF
TRBJ1-5 TRBV28 . CASRLSGSNQPQHF
TRBJ2-3 TRBV5-1 . CASSLGSPGGDTQYF
TRBJ2-7 TRBV6-6 . CASSDLQGRGDEQYF
TRBJ1-1 TRBV5-1 . CASSPLTSGEAFF
TRBJ2-5 TRBV5-4 . CASSFRRFQETQYF
TRBJ2-5 TRBV28 . CASSPLTLKGWGSGGLERQETQYF
TRBJ2-3 TRBV30 . CAWSVLSGMDTQYF
TRBJ1-1 TRBV6-5 . CASTPFGEMNTEAFF